Described below is a single T cell receptor (beta chain) sequence and its context. What antigen it recognizes has not been identified. Per-nucleotide qualities are absent, and no much larger clonotype sits a single base away. The CDR3 contains 13 residues, cysteine and phenylalanine counted. This entry keeps only the CDR3 DNA: 39 bases, framed from base 1. The germline V gene provides CDR1 MDHEN and CDR2 SYDVKM. V is shortened by 6 bases, J by 1 base, and the region joining them spans 9 bases. At study entry, a tuberculin skin test and the QuantiFERON-TB GOLD In-Tube IGRA were used to screen adolescents for latent tuberculosis infection. Immunosequencing of unsorted cryopreserved PBMC covered, on average, about 100,000 T cells per clinical donor. Eleven high schools in the Worcester region of the Western Cape, South Africa, served as enrollment sites for adolescents aged 12 to 18 years. Around 10 adolescents infected with M. tuberculosis and approximately ten uninfected adolescents were chosen and matched for age and sex. PBMC from adolescents were isolated by density centrifugation from freshly drawn heparinized blood and then cryopreserved.

The immunoSEQ multiplex PCR assay was used to generate TCR libraries, with TCR-beta and/or TCR-alpha/delta assays applied to each sample. Amplified TCR libraries were sequenced on the Illumina high-throughput platform. The source study handled its data this way. Clustering and dimensionality reduction relied on pairwise TCRdist distances among GMM-specific receptors from T cells that were either sorted ex vivo or expanded in vitro. The score assigned to each clinical repertoire was mean NN-distance, meaning the average TCRdist to the nearest 10% of tetramer-positive reference sequences. To compute GEM TCR motif frequency, the fraction of unique TCRs matching known GEM sequences by V/J usage and CDR3 length was calculated. Linear discriminant analysis with leave-one-out cross-validation, implemented in scikit-learn, was used to classify active tuberculosis. TCRdb took over this immuneACCESS table, retaining in-frame rearrangements with V and J assigned. Such tables are incomplete; in checked studies, under half of the missing clones stem from an unresolved V gene, and the remainder is unexplained. V and J calls plus clone size are reproduced from that table; the DNA served to infer D and trimming. The sample table contains about 20,000 clones; only one count was recorded for 85% to 90% of them. Roughly 15% of the sample is in the top ten clones.

The data originate from a study of T cells in tuberculosis (dated by TCRdb to the late 2010s). About the full investigation: In the study, CD1B tetramers and high-throughput TCR immunosequencing were combined to characterize T cells specific for the mycobacterial lipid antigen glucose monomycolate (GMM). IGRA-negative adolescents, IGRA-positive adolescents with latent tuberculosis and adults with active tuberculosis, more than 9 per group, were compared in a South African clinical cohort.

Summary of the overall study and its limitations: Which clinical samples got chosen depended on the availability of cryopreserved specimens, and the active tuberculosis cases were adults, whereas the controls were adolescents. An accuracy of roughly 90% (AUROC approximately 0.93) was reached by a classifier using the diverse GMM-specific repertoire, compared with 60% to 70% accuracy when GEM motif frequencies were used. Compared with IGRA-negative controls, TCR-alpha repertoires from active tuberculosis had smaller mean NN-distances to GMM-specific TCRs, which suggests that these TCRs underwent clonal expansion. Shorter CDR3-alpha lengths in active tuberculosis patients partly drove the smaller NN-distances, and the TCR-beta difference was not statistically significant.

The chain is made from TRBV28 and TRBJ1-1; the D gene is not confidently resolved. Sequenced material: PBMCs. This TCR was recovered from a donor aged 10-35 years with latent tuberculosis or without tuberculosis infection. The sequence in DNA is TGTGCCAGCAGAACCTACGGGAACACTGAAGCTTTCTTT. It translates as CASRTYGNTEAFF.